This entry lists 27 T cell receptor beta chains sequenced from one sample in a study of blood T cell repertoires in COVID-19. Some clones are missing from TCRdb's copy, which holds only in-frame ones; the method was immunoSEQ multiplex PCR. The table lists 250,000 or so clones, about nine tenths of them singletons. Sequencing input: peripheral blood. These receptors all come from a woman in her fifties or sixties with acute or convalescent COVID-19.

The chain employs TRBV6-6 and TRBJ2-1; 9 positions match TRBD1. CDR3 length: 14 residues. Germline V lookup: CDR1 MNHNY, CDR2 SVGAGI (reference sequence). V was clipped by 6 bases and J by 6 bases; unmatched bases: 6. The DNA of the CDR3 is TGTGCCAGCAGCACGGGACAGGGACTCAATGAGCAGTTCTTC. This translates into CASSTGQGLNEQFF.

This clone appeared once. The V and J genes are TRBV25-1 and TRBJ1-4, with D possibly TRBD1 on 5 matching bases. Germline-derived CDR1 and CDR2 are MGHDK and SYGVNS. This CDR3 is 17 amino acids long. V lost 3 bases and J 0 bases, leaving 14 bases between the germline ends. In DNA form, the CDR3 reads TGTGCCAGCAGTGATTATCGACAGCCTGCAACTAATGAAAAACTGTTTTTT. It encodes CASSDYRQPATNEKLFF.

The chain combines TRBV30 with TRBJ2-2; the match to TRBD1 covers 9 bases. This CDR3 spans 13 amino acids. J lost 8 bases, V lost 3 bases, and 4 bases had no gene match. Germline V gives CDR1 GTSNPN, CDR2 SVGIG (reference sequence). The CDR3 DNA follows: TGTGCCTGGAGATTACAGGGGGCTGGGGAGCTGTTTTTT. As protein: CAWRLQGAGELFF. The complete variable domain, with remaining parts taken from reference TRBV30 and TRBJ2-2, reads SQTIHQWPATLVQPVGSPLSLECTVEGTSNPNLYWYRQAAGRGLQLLFYSVGIGQISSEVPQNLSASRPQDRQFILSSKKLLLSDSGFYLCAWRLQGAGELFFGEGSRLTVL.

The chain employs TRBV12-2 and TRBJ1-2; the table's D call of TRBD1 was not tested on the DNA. TRBV12-2 is classified as a pseudogene. The CDR3 covers 14 residues. The CDR3 sequence is CASRLPGQGDGYTF. The CDR3 DNA follows: TGTGCAAGTCGCTTACCCGGACAGGGCGATGGCTACACCTTC.

The rearrangement uses TRBV10-3 and TRBJ1-3; D ambiguous. The CDR3 length is 17 residues. Germline CDR1 reads ENHRY; CDR2 reads SYGVKD. Trimming took off 3 bases at V and 0 bases at J, with 15 bases between the two ends. In DNA form, the CDR3 reads TGTGCCATCAGTGAAGGTACAGTTAAGTTCTCTGGAAACACCATATATTTT. Translated, it gives CAISEGTVKFSGNTIYF.

This clone was counted a few times. V and J are TRBV5-1 and TRBJ2-7, with D perhaps matching TRBD1 (7 bases). The CDR3 extends over 14 amino acids. With 0 bases removed from V and 5 bases from J, the gap between germline ends came to 12 bases. Germline CDR1 and CDR2: SGHRS and YFSETQ. The CDR3 DNA sequence: TGCGCCAGCAGCTTGGGACAGGGAGGACACGAGCAGTACTTC. Translated: CASSLGQGGHEQYF. Full variable domain (remainder filled in from reference TRBV5-1 and TRBJ2-7): KAGVTQTPRYLIKTRGQQVTLSCSPISGHRSVSWYQQTPGQGLQFLFEYFSETQRNKGNFPGRFSGRQFSNSRSEMNVSTLELGDSALYLCASSLGQGGHEQYFGPGTRLTVT.

The CDR3, as DNA: TGTGCCAGCTCACCCGCCAACAAGGACACGCTGAACACTGAAGCTTTCTTT. The encoded protein is CASSPANKDTLNTEAFF. This chain uses TRBV18 with TRBJ1-1, with D possibly TRBD1 on 5 matching bases. Germline CDR1 KGHSH, CDR2 LQKENI. The V and J ends lost 3 bases and 0 bases respectively, with 17 bases between them. The CDR3 is made up of 17 amino acids. Full variable domain (remainder filled in from reference TRBV18 and TRBJ1-1): NAGVMQNPRHLVRRRGQEARLRCSPMKGHSHVYWYRQLPEEGLKFMVYLQKENIIDESGMPKERFSAEFPKEGPSILRIQQVVRGDSAAYFCASSPANKDTLNTEAFFGQGTRLTVV.

The V gene is TRBV19, the J gene TRBJ2-1; TRBD2 matches at 7 bases. This CDR3 has 14 residues. Losses at the gene ends were 4 bases for V and 13 bases for J; bases not matched to a gene: 13. Germline CDR1 is LNHDA and CDR2 is SQIVND (reference sequence). In nucleotides, the CDR3 is TGTGCCAGTAGTACCCCCCAGCGGGGCTTCCCTCAGTTCTTC. This codes for CASSTPQRGFPQFF. Variable domain in full (rest from reference TRBV19 and TRBJ2-1): DGGITQSPKYLFRKEGQNVTLSCEQNLNHDAMYWYRQDPGQGLRLIYYSQIVNDFQKGDIAEGYSVSREKKESFPLTVTSAQKNPTAFYLCASSTPQRGFPQFFGPGTRLTVL.

This clone appeared a few times. V and J are TRBV27 and TRBJ1-6; D is unresolved. The CDR3 is 14 residues long. The V end was cut by 0 bases, the J end by 10 bases, with 10 bases between. The V gene's germline CDR1 is MNHEY and CDR2 SMNVEV (reference sequence). The CDR3 sequence is CASSLSRDRSPLHF. The CDR3 bases are TGTGCCAGCAGTTTATCTCGGGATAGGTCACCCCTCCACTTT.

The CDR3 nucleotides are TGTGCCACCAGCAGCCTATGGGGCCGGAGCAGGGATCAGCCCCAGCATTTT. Amino acids: CATSSLWGRSRDQPQHF. The chain carries TRBV15 and TRBJ1-5, with a weak D call TRBD1 (5 bases). Germline CDR1 LNHNV, CDR2 YYDKDF (reference sequence). The ends were cut back, 3 bases at V and 5 bases at J, with 20 bases in the middle. The CDR3 has 17 residues.

The chain links TRBV7-2 to TRBJ1-5, with a tentative D call TRBD1 (6 bases). The germline CDR1 and CDR2 sequences are SGHTA and FQGNSA. The CDR3 spans 15 residues. Between the trimmed V and J ends, which lost 0 bases and 2 bases, there was a span of 8 bases. The CDR3 sequence: CASSLASGGNQPQHF. The CDR3 DNA sequence: TGTGCCAGCAGCTTAGCGTCAGGGGGCAATCAGCCCCAGCATTTT.

The rearrangement joins TRBV3-1 (or the pseudogene TRBV3-2) to TRBJ2-5; 7 bases align to TRBD2. V shed 6 bases and J 5 bases; nucleotides not matched to a gene: 12. Per the germline V gene, CDR1 is LGHDT and CDR2 is YNNKEL (reference sequence). CDR3 length: 15 residues. The CDR3 loop reads CASRRTGLSLETQYF. The CDR3 nucleotides read TGTGCCAGCAGACGGACGGGACTATCTCTGGAGACCCAGTACTTC.

This sequence joins TRBV30 and TRBJ1-2; D gene unclear. Germline CDR1 and CDR2: GTSNPN and SVGIG (reference sequence). V dropped 3 bases and J dropped 7 bases, with 12 bases sitting between them. The CDR3 has 12 amino acids. The CDR3 DNA reads as TGTGCCTGGAGGCTTGGAGTCGGTGGCTACACCTTC. This encodes CAWRLGVGGYTF.

V and J are TRBV5-1 and TRBJ2-2; perhaps TRBD2 as D (5 bases). The CDR3 is made up of 16 amino acids. From germline, CDR1 is SGHRS and CDR2 YFSETQ. The germline V and J ends were trimmed by 0 bases and 0 bases, with 9 bases remaining between them. Written as DNA, the CDR3 is TGCGCCAGCAGCTTGGGAGGACTTCCGAACACCGGGGAGCTGTTTTTT. Translated, it gives CASSLGGLPNTGELFF. The full variable domain, completed using reference TRBV5-1 and TRBJ2-2, is KAGVTQTPRYLIKTRGQQVTLSCSPISGHRSVSWYQQTPGQGLQFLFEYFSETQRNKGNFPGRFSGRQFSNSRSEMNVSTLELGDSALYLCASSLGGLPNTGELFFGEGSRLTVL.

V and J are TRBV12-3 or TRBV12-4 and TRBJ2-7; D call uncertain. The CDR3 has 13 amino acids. V was clipped by 3 bases and J by 5 bases, with 11 bases between them. The CDR3: CASSFLRGDEQYF. The DNA of the CDR3 is TGTGCCAGCAGTTTTCTAAGAGGAGACGAGCAGTACTTC.

The chain couples TRBV3-1 (or the pseudogene TRBV3-2) to TRBJ2-1, with D possibly being TRBD2 (5 bases). Germline-derived CDR1 and CDR2 are LGHDT and YNNKEL (reference sequence). The CDR3 sequence is 13 residues long. V was pared by 1 base and J by 6 bases, with 7 bases between. This CDR3 reads CASSQAGSNEQFF. The CDR3 nucleotides are TGTGCCAGCAGCCAAGCGGGAAGCAATGAGCAGTTCTTC.

The V gene is TRBV6-4, the J gene TRBJ1-5; D is unresolved. The CDR3 loop spans 14 amino acids. The germline CDR1 and CDR2 sequences are MRHNA and SNTAGT. Trimming removed 2 bases at V and 1 base at J, with 6 bases between. In nucleotides, the CDR3 is TGTGCCAGCAGTGACGCAGGAAGCAATCAGCCCCAGCATTTT. Translating gives CASSDAGSNQPQHF.

This clone has only a few counts. The V gene is TRBV7-9, the J gene TRBJ2-7; possibly TRBD2 for D (6 bases). This CDR3 is built from 14 residues. V shed 5 bases and J shed 3 bases, with 14 bases lying between them. Germline CDR1 is SEHNR and CDR2 is FQNEAQ (reference sequence). The CDR3 region has the DNA TGTGCCAGCAGCCTCGGGACTCTATACTACGAGCAGTACTTC. Translated: CASSLGTLYYEQYF.

This clone was recorded once. CDR3 sequence: CASSLVQDQETQYF. CDR3 DNA: TGCGCCAGCAGCTTGGTGCAGGACCAAGAGACCCAGTACTTC. The rearrangement joins TRBV5-1 to TRBJ2-5; D ambiguous. V lost 0 bases, J lost 0 bases, and 6 bases lay in between. Germline V CDR1 and CDR2: SGHRS, YFSETQ. The CDR3 totals 14 residues.

The rearrangement links TRBV28 to TRBJ1-3; the D gene is possibly TRBD1 (5 bases). The CDR3 loop spans 13 amino acids. Germline CDR1 reads MDHEN; CDR2 reads SYDVKM. Trimming took off 6 bases at V and 0 bases at J, with 6 bases between the two ends. The CDR3: CASSRASGNTIYF. CDR3 coding DNA: TGTGCCAGCAGCAGGGCCTCTGGAAACACCATATATTTT. Full variable domain (remainder filled in from reference TRBV28 and TRBJ1-3): DVKVTQSSRYLVKRTGEKVFLECVQDMDHENMFWYRQDPGLGLRLIYFSYDVKMKEKGDIPEGYSVSREKKERFSLILESASTNQTSMYLCASSRASGNTIYFGEGSWLTVV.

The chain recombines TRBV25-1 with TRBJ2-7; 10 bases agree with TRBD1. CDR1 and CDR2 (germline): MGHDK, SYGVNS. J lost 6 bases, V lost 7 bases, and 12 bases had no gene match. The CDR3 loop spans 15 amino acids. CDR3 sequence: CASKPDRGQKSEQYF. DNA for the CDR3: TGTGCCAGCAAGCCAGACAGGGGGCAAAAGTCCGAGCAGTACTTC.

The CDR3 spells CASSSGTGNTEAFF. The DNA of the CDR3 is TGTGCCAGCAGTTCCGGGACTGGGAACACTGAAGCTTTCTTT. This chain links TRBV11-3 with TRBJ1-1, with D perhaps matching TRBD1 (5 bases). This CDR3 has 14 amino acids. V lost 6 bases to trimming and J lost 1 base, with 12 bases between them. Germline-derived CDR1 and CDR2 are SGHNT and YENEEA.

In this sample, this clone turned up a few times. The V call is TRBV27, the J call TRBJ2-3; 11 nucleotides align to TRBD2. Germline values: CDR1 MNHEY, CDR2 SMNVEV (reference sequence). Germline trimming cut 5 bases from V and 2 bases from J; bases unmatched to any gene: 9. CDR3 size: 17 residues. As DNA, the CDR3 is TGTGCCAGCAGTCCGAGGACTAGCGGGTCCCTCACAGATACGCAGTATTTT. Translating it yields CASSPRTSGSLTDTQYF.

The chain uses TRBV18 and TRBJ2-5, with TRBD1 identical over 9 bases. The germline V gene has CDR1 KGHSH and CDR2 LQKENI. CDR3 length: 16 residues. The ends lost 2 bases at V and 2 bases at J; junction bases unmatched: 6. CDR3 nucleotides: TGTGCCAGCTCACCATCGGACAGGGGTCGGCAAGAGACCCAGTACTTC. As protein: CASSPSDRGRQETQYF.

The table lists this clone with a count of one. This chain uses TRBV5-6 with TRBJ2-7, with no clear D. CDR3 length: 14 amino acids. CDR1 and CDR2 (germline): SGHDT, YYEEEE. Trimming left V 4 bases short and J 2 bases short, with 13 bases between. CDR3 nucleotide sequence: TGTGCCAGCAGCCGCAGTTTTTCTGCCTACGAGCAGTACTTC. It specifies CASSRSFSAYEQYF.

As concerns this clone: Its ends do not fully match the called genes, so a read error is possible. This chain joins TRBV10-2 and TRBJ1-2; D is unresolved. The germline gives CDR1 WSHSY, CDR2 SAAADI. The CDR3 covers 14 residues. CDR3 in amino acids: CASSESGRYYGCTF. The CDR3 bases are TGCGCCAGCAGTGAGTCCGGGAGGTACTATGGCTGCACCTTC.

The J gene is TRBJ1-5, the V gene TRBV6-4; D may be TRBD1 (5 bases). The CDR3 runs 15 residues. From germline, CDR1 is MRHNA and CDR2 SNTAGT. Trimming stripped 4 bases from V and 2 bases from J, with 12 bases between. DNA for the CDR3: TGTGCCAGCAGTGCCGGGGGTTGTGGCAATCAGCCCCAGCATTTT. Its protein product is CASSAGGCGNQPQHF.